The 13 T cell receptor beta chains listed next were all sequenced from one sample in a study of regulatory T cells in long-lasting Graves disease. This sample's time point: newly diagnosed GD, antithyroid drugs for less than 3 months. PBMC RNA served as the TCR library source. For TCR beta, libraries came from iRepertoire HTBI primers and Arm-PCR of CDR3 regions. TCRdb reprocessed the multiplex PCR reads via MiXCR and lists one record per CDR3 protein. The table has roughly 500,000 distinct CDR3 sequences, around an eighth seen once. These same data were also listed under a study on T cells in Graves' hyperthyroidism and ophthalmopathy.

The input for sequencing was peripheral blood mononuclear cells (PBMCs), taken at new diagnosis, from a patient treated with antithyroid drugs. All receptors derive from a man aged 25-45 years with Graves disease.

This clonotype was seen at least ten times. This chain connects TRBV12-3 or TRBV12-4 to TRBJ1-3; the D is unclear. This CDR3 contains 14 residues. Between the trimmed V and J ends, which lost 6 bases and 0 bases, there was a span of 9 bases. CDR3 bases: TGTGCCAGCAGCCCCGGAAGCTCTGGAAACACCATATATTTT. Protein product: CASSPGSSGNTIYF.

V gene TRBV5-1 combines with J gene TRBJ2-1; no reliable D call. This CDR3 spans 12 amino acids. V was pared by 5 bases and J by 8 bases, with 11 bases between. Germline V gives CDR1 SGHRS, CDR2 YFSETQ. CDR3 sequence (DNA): TGCGCCAGCAGTGCGCGGACCGATGAGCAGTTCTTC. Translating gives CASSARTDEQFF.

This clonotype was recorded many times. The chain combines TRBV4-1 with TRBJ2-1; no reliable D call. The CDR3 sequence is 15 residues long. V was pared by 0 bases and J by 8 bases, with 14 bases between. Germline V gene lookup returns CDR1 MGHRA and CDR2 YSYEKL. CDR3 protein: CASSQDPFGGDEQFF. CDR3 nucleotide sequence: TGCGCCAGCAGCCAAGATCCCTTTGGCGGCGATGAGCAGTTCTTC.

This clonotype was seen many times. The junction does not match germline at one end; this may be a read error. The CDR3 sequence is CASRQWGGQPSSEQYF. CDR3 sequence (DNA): TGTGCCAGCAGGCAGTGGGGGGGACAGCCGTCCTCCGAGCAGTACTTC. The chain uses TRBV2 and TRBJ2-7; D might be TRBD1 or TRBD2, each matching 7 bases. CDR1 and CDR2 (germline): SNHLY, FYNNEI. CDR3 length: 16 residues.

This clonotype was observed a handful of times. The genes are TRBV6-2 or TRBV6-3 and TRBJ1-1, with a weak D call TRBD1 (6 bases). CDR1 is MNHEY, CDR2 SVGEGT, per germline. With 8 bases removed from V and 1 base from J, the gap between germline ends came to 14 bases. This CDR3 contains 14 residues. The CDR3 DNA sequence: TGTGCCAGCTCGCGGGGGCCCACGAACACTGAAGCTTTCTTT. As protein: CASSRGPTNTEAFF.

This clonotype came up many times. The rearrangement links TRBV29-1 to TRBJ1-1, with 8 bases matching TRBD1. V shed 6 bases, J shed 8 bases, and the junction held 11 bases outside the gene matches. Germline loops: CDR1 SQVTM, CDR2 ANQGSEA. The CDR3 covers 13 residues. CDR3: CSVGDRSLREAFF. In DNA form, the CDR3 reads TGCAGCGTCGGGGACAGGTCCCTTCGGGAAGCTTTCTTT.

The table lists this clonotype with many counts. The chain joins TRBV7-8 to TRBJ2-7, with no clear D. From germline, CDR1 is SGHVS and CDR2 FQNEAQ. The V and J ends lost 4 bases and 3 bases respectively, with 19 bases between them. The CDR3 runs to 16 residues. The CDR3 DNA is TGTGCCAGCAGCTCGAGGCGCAGCTCAATATACTACGAGCAGTACTTC. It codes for CASSSRRSSIYYEQYF.

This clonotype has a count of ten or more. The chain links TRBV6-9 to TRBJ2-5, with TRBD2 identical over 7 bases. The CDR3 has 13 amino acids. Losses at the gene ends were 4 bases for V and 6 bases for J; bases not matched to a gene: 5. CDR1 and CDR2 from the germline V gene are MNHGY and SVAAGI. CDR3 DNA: TGTGCCAGCAGTTCGACTAGCTTGCAGACCCAGTACTTC. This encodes CASSSTSLQTQYF.

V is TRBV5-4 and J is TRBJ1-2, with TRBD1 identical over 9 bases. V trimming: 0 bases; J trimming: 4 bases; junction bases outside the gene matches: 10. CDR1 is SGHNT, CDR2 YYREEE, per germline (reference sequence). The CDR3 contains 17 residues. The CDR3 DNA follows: TGTGCCAGCAGCTTGGACAGGGGGCTCAAAGGATCCTATGGCTACACCTTC. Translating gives CASSLDRGLKGSYGYTF.

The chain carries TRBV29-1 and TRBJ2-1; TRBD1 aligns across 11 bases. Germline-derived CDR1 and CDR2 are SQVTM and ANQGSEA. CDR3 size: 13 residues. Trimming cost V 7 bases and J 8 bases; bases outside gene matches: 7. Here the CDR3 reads CSAGRDRGDEQFF. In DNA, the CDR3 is TGCAGCGCCGGTCGGGACAGGGGGGATGAGCAGTTCTTC.

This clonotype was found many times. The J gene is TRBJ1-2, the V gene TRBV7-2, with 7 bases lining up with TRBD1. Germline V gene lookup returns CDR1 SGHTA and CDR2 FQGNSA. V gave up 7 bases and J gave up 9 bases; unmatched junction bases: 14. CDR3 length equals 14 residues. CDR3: CASKPGTDKKSYTF. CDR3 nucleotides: TGTGCCAGCAAACCCGGGACAGATAAGAAGAGCTACACCTTC.

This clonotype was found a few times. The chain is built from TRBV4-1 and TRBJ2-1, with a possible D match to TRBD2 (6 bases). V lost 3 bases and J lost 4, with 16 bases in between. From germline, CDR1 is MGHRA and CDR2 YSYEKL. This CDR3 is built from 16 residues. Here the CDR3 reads CASSQEGRGIYNEQFF. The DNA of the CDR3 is TGCGCCAGCAGCCAGGAGGGCCGGGGCATTTACAATGAGCAGTTCTTC.

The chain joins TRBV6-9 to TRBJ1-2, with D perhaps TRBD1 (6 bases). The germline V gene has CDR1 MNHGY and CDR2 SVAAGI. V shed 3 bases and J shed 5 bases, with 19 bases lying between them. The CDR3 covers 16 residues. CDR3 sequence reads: CASSYFRLQGLYGYTF. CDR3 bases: TGTGCCAGCAGTTACTTCCGTCTACAGGGTTTATATGGCTACACCTTC.